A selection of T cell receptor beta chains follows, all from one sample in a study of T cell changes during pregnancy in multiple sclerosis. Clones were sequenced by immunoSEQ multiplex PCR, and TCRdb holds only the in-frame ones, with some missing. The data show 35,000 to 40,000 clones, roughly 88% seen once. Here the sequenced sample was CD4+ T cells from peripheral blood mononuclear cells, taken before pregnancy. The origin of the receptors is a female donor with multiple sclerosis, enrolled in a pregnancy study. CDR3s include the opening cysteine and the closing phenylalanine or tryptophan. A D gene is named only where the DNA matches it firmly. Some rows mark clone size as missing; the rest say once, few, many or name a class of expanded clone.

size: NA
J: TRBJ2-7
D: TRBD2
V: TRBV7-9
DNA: TGTGCCAGCAGCTTAACCCCTAGCGGGGAGTACGAGCAGTACTTC
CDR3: CASSLTPSGEYEQYF

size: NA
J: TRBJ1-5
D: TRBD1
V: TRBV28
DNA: TGTGCCAGCAGCCATAGCCAGGGGGTTCAGCCCCAGCATTTT
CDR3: CASSHSQGVQPQHF

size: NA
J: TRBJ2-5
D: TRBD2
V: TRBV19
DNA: TGTGCCAGTAGTCCCGGGACTAGCCTTCAAGAGACCCAGTACTTC
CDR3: CASSPGTSLQETQYF

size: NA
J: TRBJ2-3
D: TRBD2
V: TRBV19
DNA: TGTGCCAGTAGTACCACTAGCGCAGATACGCAGTATTTT
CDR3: CASSTTSADTQYF

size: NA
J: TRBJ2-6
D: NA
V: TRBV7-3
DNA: TGTGCCAGCAGCTTCTACTATTTGGCGGGGGCCAACGTCCTGACTTTC
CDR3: CASSFYYLAGANVLTF

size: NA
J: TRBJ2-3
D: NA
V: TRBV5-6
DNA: TGTGCCAGCAGCTTAGGATTGGGGGCTCGGGGCACAGATACGCAGTATTTT
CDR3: CASSLGLGARGTDTQYF

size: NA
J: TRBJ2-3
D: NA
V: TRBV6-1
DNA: TGTGCCAGCAGTGATCCGGCGGGGAGCACAGATACGCAGTATTTT
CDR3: CASSDPAGSTDTQYF

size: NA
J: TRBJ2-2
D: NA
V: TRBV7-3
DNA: TGTGCCAGCAGCTTTAACACCAACACCGGGGAGCTGTTTTTT
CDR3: CASSFNTNTGELFF

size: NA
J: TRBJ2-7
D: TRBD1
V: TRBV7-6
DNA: TGTGCCAGCAGCTTAAGGGGGCAGGGGCCCTACGAGCAGTACTTC
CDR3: CASSLRGQGPYEQYF

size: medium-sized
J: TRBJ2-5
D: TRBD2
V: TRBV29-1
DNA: TGCAGCGTTGACCGGAGCGGGAGGGTAGAGACCCAGTACTTC
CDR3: CSVDRSGRVETQYF

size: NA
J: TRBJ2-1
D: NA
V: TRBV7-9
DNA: TGTGCCAGCAGCTTAACGGAGCAGCAGTTCTTC
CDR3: CASSLTEQQFF

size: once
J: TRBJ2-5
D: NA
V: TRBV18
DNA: TGTGCCAGCTCACCACCCCGGAAGGGAGTGGAGACCCAGTACTTC
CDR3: CASSPPRKGVETQYF

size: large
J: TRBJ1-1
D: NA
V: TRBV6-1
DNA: TGTGCCACCGACGACAGATTGGGACTCCGAGCTTTCTTT
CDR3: CATDDRLGLRAFF

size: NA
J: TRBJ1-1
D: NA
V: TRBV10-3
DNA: TGTGCCATCAGCGACTCACAGGGAAAGGACACTGAAGCTTTCTTT
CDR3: CAISDSQGKDTEAFF

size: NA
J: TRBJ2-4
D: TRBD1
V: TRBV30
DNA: TGTGCCTGGAGTGTACAGGGGCTAGCAAAAAACATTCAGTACTTC
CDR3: CAWSVQGLAKNIQYF

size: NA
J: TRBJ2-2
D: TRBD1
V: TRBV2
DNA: TGTGCCAGCAGCGGGGACAGCCCCGGGGAGCTGTTTTTT
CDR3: CASSGDSPGELFF